Reported below is one T cell receptor beta chain. This entry is derived from a study of T cell changes during pregnancy in multiple sclerosis. The CDR3 length is 15 residues. With 4 bases removed from V and 2 bases from J, the gap between germline ends came to 14 bases. The germline V gene has CDR1 WSHSY and CDR2 SAAADI. Some clones are missing from TCRdb's copy, which holds only in-frame ones; the method was immunoSEQ multiplex PCR. The sample records around 26,000 clones, roughly 89% being singletons. Specimen: CD8+ T cells from peripheral blood mononuclear cells, collected in the second trimester of pregnancy. The V call is TRBV10-2, the J call TRBJ2-5; tentatively, D is TRBD1 (6 bases). This clonotype was obtained from a female donor with multiple sclerosis, enrolled in a pregnancy study. The CDR3 DNA reads as TGCGCCAGCAGTGCCCTCCGACAGGAACAAGAGACCCAGTACTTC. Translation gives CASSALRQEQETQYF.